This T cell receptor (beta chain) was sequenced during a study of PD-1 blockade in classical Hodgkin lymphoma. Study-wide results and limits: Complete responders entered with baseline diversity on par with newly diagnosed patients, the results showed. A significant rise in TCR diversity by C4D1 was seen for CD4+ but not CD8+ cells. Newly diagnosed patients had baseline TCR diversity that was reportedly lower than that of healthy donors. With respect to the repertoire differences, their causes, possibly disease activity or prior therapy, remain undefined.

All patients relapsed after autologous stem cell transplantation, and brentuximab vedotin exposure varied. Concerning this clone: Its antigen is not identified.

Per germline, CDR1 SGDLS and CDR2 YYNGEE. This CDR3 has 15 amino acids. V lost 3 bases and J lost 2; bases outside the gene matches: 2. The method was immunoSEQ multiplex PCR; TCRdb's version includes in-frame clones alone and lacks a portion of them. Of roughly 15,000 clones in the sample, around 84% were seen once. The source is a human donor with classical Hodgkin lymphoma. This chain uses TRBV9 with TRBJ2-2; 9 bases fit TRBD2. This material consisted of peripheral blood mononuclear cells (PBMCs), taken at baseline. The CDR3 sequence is CASSATSGNTGELFF. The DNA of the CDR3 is TGTGCCAGCAGCGCGACTAGCGGAAACACCGGGGAGCTGTTTTTT.